The present TCR beta chain was sequenced within a study of PD-1 blockade in classical Hodgkin lymphoma (dated by TCRdb to 2018 to 2020). Background for the entire study: Nivolumab dosing was 3 mg/kg intravenously every 2 weeks, continuing until either disease progression or unacceptable toxicity. A peripheral blood immune signature of response to PD-1 blockade in classical Hodgkin lymphoma was defined using TCR beta sequencing and CyTOF. The research as a whole found: Among trial patients, those achieving complete response had baseline diversity similar to that of newly diagnosed patients, while diversity was significantly lower in partial responders and progressors. Lower diversity was observed in patients in whom nivolumab was started less than 1 year after ASCT, and these patients were excluded from later analyses so that confounding by immune reconstitution would be avoided. The study covered only a single clinical trial cohort, and the causes of the repertoire differences, possibly disease activity or prior therapy, were still not defined. Baseline TCR diversity was reported to be lower in newly diagnosed patients than in healthy donors and to be lower still in relapsed/refractory patients. By C4D1, a significant rise was seen in CD4+ TCR diversity but not in CD8+ TCR diversity (p=0.0027 vs p=0.16), and the rise was most apparent among complete responders (p=0.02).

The label giving this sample's time point can be read as: cycle 4 day 1 (C4D1), after more than five weeks of nivolumab. Every trial patient had relapsed following autologous stem cell transplantation, and prior brentuximab vedotin exposure was what differed among cohorts A, B and C. A total of over 50 patients with relapsed/refractory classical Hodgkin lymphoma made up the trial cohort, and each patient's best overall response was complete response, partial response or progressive disease. Single-agent nivolumab was administered to trial patients in the multi-cohort phase II CheckMate 205 trial. An independent review committee assessed best overall response using the 2007 International Working Group response criteria. Trial PBMCs were obtained immediately prior to nivolumab initiation (C1D1) and on therapy at cycle 2 day 1 and cycle 4 day 1. Peripheral blood was collected in 8 mL Vacutainer Cell Preparation Tubes, from which PBMCs were isolated by centrifugation and then cryopreserved.

From the germline V gene, CDR1 is SQVTM and CDR2 is ANQGSEA. V loses 6 bases at its end and J loses 4 bases; junction bases beyond the gene matches: 10. The CDR3 runs 14 residues from the cysteine to the phenylalanine. The read is trimmed to its CDR3 DNA, 42 bases read in frame from base 1. The table lists this clone with a count of one. Its antigen remains unidentified. There are no base qualities to consult, and no much larger clone falls within one base. The Qiagen DNeasy kit was used to extract genomic DNA from unsorted PBMCs and from the negatively selected CD4+ and CD8+ fractions. Using primers that anneal to V and J segments, immunoSEQ multiplex PCR amplified the TCR beta CDR3 regions. A synthetic immune receptor repertoire was used to minimize amplification bias, and any residual bias was removed computationally once sequencing was done. As for the authors' bioinformatics: Repertoire diversity was quantified as the Shannon entropy index using custom Python scripts. Unsorted, CD4+ and CD8+ repertoires were examined separately, except in combined analyses, for which CD4+ and CD8+ sequences were merged in silico. Clonal expansion was defined as a frequency increase of at least 2-fold after treatment compared with C1D1, and clones undetected at baseline were assigned a pseudocount of 0.5. Clones with 0 or 1 copy at C1D1 were defined as singleton clones, while clones with 2 or more copies were defined as non-singleton clones. By matching protein sequences in sorted samples from the same patient, clones expanded in unsorted samples were annotated as CD4+, CD8+ or unknown. Wilcoxon tests were applied to paired samples to test diversity changes from C1D1 to C4D1. TCRdb carries this immuneACCESS record with in-frame sequences only. Its versions omit some clonotypes, under half of them owing to an unresolved V gene in the studies checked, with the rest unexplained. The V and J calls and clone size are taken from that table; D and trimming were inferred from the DNA. This sample has around 25,000 clones in its table, and about 88% of those were observed once. The ten most abundant clones make up 6% to 6.5% of the sample.

The sequence was collected from a human donor with classical Hodgkin lymphoma. The source was peripheral blood mononuclear cells (PBMCs), collected before the fourth cycle of nivolumab. The chain couples TRBV29-1 to TRBJ2-3, with 7 central nucleotides matching TRBD2. The bases are TGCAGCGTGATCAGCGGGAAGAGTGCAGATACGCAGTATTTT. Translated, this gives CSVISGKSADTQYF.